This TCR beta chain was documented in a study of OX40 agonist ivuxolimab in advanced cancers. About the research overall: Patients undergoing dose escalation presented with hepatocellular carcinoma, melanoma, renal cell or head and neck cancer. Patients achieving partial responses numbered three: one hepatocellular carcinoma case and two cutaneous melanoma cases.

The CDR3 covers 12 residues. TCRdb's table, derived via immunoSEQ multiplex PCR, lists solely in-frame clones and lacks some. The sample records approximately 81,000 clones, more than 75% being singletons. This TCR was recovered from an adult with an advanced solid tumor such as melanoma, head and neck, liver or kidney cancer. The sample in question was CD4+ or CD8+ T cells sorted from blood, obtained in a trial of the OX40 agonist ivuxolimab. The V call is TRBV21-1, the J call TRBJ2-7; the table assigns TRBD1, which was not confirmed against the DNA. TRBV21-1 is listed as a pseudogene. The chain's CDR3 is CANPGVGYEQYF. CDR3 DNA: TGTGCCAACCCAGGGGTTGGCTACGAGCAGTACTTC.